These 22 T cell receptor beta chains were all obtained from the same sample, sequenced in a study of T cells after yellow fever vaccination. TCRdb independently ran MiXCR on the 5' RACE reads; one entry per CDR3 protein. The table records approximately 260,000 distinct CDR3 sequences, 5.2% of them present only once. The specimen was CD4+ T cells sorted from PBMCs, collected on the day of the yellow fever booster vaccination. The receptor source for this set is a man between 18 and 35 years old who received the YFV17D yellow fever vaccine.

This clonotype has a handful of counts. The rearrangement links TRBV29-1 to TRBJ1-4; no definite D call. Trimming cost V 5 bases and J 6 bases, with 4 bases left between them. CDR3 length equals 10 residues. Germline V CDR1 and CDR2: SQVTM, ANQGSEA. The CDR3 coding sequence is TGCAGCGTTTGGTATGAAAAACTGTTTTTT. Translating gives CSVWYEKLFF.

This sequence joins TRBV7-2 and TRBJ2-5; 14 bases fit TRBD2. The CDR3 totals 15 residues. The V gene end was trimmed by 7 bases and the J gene end by 3 bases; junction bases not matched to a gene: 4. Germline V gene sequence: CDR1 SGHTA, CDR2 FQGNSA. CDR3 in amino acids: CASTPGLAGEETQYF. The CDR3 nucleotides read TGTGCCAGCACCCCGGGACTAGCGGGGGAAGAGACCCAGTACTTC.

This clonotype was detected many times. This rearrangement joins TRBV4-3 to TRBJ1-1; unclear D gene. The CDR3 runs to 11 residues. Germline V gene sequence: CDR1 LGHNA, CDR2 YSLEER. V lost 1 base and J lost 8, with 5 bases in between. CDR3 loop: CASSQGREAFF. The CDR3, as DNA: TGCGCCAGCAGCCAAGGGAGAGAAGCTTTCTTT.

This clonotype was picked up a small number of times. V and J are TRBV20-1 and TRBJ1-1; D gene uncertain. Per germline, CDR1 DFQATT and CDR2 SNEGSKA (reference sequence). The CDR3 spans 11 residues. V was pared by 0 bases and J by 2 bases, with 1 base between. For the CDR3, the DNA is TGCAGTGCTAGAGATAACACTGAAGCTTTCTTT. The encoded protein is CSARDNTEAFF.

Ten or more counts support this clonotype. This chain joins TRBV5-1 and TRBJ1-6; maybe TRBD1 (6 bases). Trimming removed 1 base from V and 3 bases from J, with 11 bases in between. Germline V lookup: CDR1 SGHRS, CDR2 YFSETQ. The CDR3 runs to 16 residues. Here the CDR3 DNA reads TGCGCCAGCAGCTTGATGACAGGAATCTATAATTCACCCCTCCACTTT. Amino acid sequence: CASSLMTGIYNSPLHF.

This chain connects TRBV11-3 to TRBJ2-2, with TRBD2 matching over 8 bases. This CDR3 is 15 amino acids long. Trimming removed 3 bases from V and 5 bases from J; junction bases left unmatched: 5. Looked up from germline, CDR1 is SGHNT and CDR2 is YENEEA. The CDR3 DNA reads as TGTGCCAGCAGCTTCACGGGGGGGCAAACCGGGGAGCTGTTTTTT. Translating gives CASSFTGGQTGELFF.

Worth noting for this clonotype: This may be a read error, as it is one base from a much larger clone. The chain uses TRBV5-4 and TRBJ2-5; 9 nucleotides agree with TRBD1. CDR1 and CDR2 (germline): SGHNT, YYREEE (reference sequence). This CDR3 has 14 amino acids. Trimming removed 3 bases from V and 4 bases from J; junction bases left unmatched: 4. CDR3 sequence: CASSSQGAVETQYF. Written as DNA, the CDR3 is TGTGCCAGCAGCTCACAGGGGGCTGTAGAGACCCAGTACTTC.

The chain couples TRBV27 to TRBJ2-6; TRBD2 agrees at 7 bases. With V trimmed by 6 bases and J by 0 bases, 5 bases remained unmatched. The germline V gene has CDR1 MNHEY and CDR2 SMNVEV (reference sequence). The CDR3 covers 16 residues. The CDR3 loop reads CASRRSGDSGANVLTF. The DNA for the CDR3 is TGTGCCAGCAGGCGAAGCGGGGACTCTGGGGCCAACGTCCTGACTTTC. The whole variable domain, remainder taken from reference TRBV27 and TRBJ2-6, is EAQVTQNPRYLITVTGKKLTVTCSQNMNHEYMSWYRQDPGLGLRQIYYSMNVEVTDKGDVPEGYKVSRKEKRNFPLILESPSPNQTSLYFCASRRSGDSGANVLTFGAGSRLTVL.

In this sample, this clonotype turned up many times. V usage is TRBV12-3 or TRBV12-4 and J usage is TRBJ1-2; D not certain. This CDR3 contains 16 residues. V gave up 6 bases and J gave up 7 bases, with 24 bases separating them. CDR3 amino acids: CASSSVRLKLAAGYTF. In nucleotides, the CDR3 is TGTGCCAGCAGCTCCGTTAGACTTAAGCTTGCGGCTGGCTACACCTTC.

The rearrangement joins TRBV11-3 to TRBJ2-7; D possibly corresponds to TRBD2 (5 bases). Trimming shortened V by 7 bases and J by 4 bases, and 20 bases separated the two germline ends. Germline-derived CDR1 and CDR2 are SGHNT and YENEEA. The CDR3 is 15 amino acids. The CDR3 DNA reads TGTGCCAGCACTTATGGAGATAGGGAGCTATACGAGCAGTACGTC. Protein sequence: CASTYGDRELYEQYV.

This clonotype was seen repeatedly, ten times or more. The chain combines TRBV12-3 or TRBV12-4 with TRBJ2-7; the D gene is possibly TRBD1 (6 bases). CDR3 length equals 15 residues. The V and J ends lost 3 bases and 0 bases respectively, with 12 bases between them. DNA of the CDR3: TGTGCCAGCAGTTTCCACAGGGCGAGCTCCTACGAGCAGTACTTC. Translation gives CASSFHRASSYEQYF.

In nucleotides, the CDR3 is TGCGCCAGCACCGACCTGATGGACACTGAAGCTTTCTTT. It translates to CASTDLMDTEAFF. J is TRBJ1-1 and V is TRBV5-1; D ambiguous. This CDR3 spans 13 amino acids. In germline, CDR1 is SGHRS, CDR2 YFSETQ. V dropped 6 bases and J dropped 3 bases, with 12 bases sitting between them.

This clonotype was seen more than once but under ten times. This sequence joins TRBV12-3 or TRBV12-4 and TRBJ1-2; D gene uncertain. The V end was cut by 3 bases, the J end by 3 bases, with 8 bases between. The CDR3 has 13 residues. This CDR3 reads CASSFTKYYGYTF. The CDR3 DNA is TGTGCCAGCAGTTTTACCAAGTACTATGGCTACACCTTC.

Ten or more counts support this clonotype. The V and J genes are TRBV28 and TRBJ2-3; 11 bases align to TRBD1. After removal of 0 bases from V and 3 bases from J, the junction contained 8 bases not matched to a gene. Germline lookup yields CDR1 MDHEN and CDR2 SYDVKM. This CDR3 contains 18 residues. The CDR3 here is CASSLWGDRGKETDTQYF. CDR3 sequence (DNA): TGTGCCAGCAGTTTATGGGGGGACAGGGGGAAGGAGACAGATACGCAGTATTTT.

In its sample, this clonotype was seen many times. The V and J genes are TRBV10-3 and TRBJ1-2; TRBD1 matches at 7 bases. V shed 2 bases and J 3 bases; nucleotides not matched to a gene: 3. This CDR3 is 14 amino acids long. Germline CDR1 reads ENHRY; CDR2 reads SYGVKD. CDR3 DNA sequence: TGTGCCATCAGTGAGGACAGGGTTTACTATGGCTACACCTTC. This sequence encodes CAISEDRVYYGYTF.

This clonotype occurred a few times. V usage is TRBV5-1 and J usage is TRBJ2-1; 10 bases line up with TRBD2. Germline CDR1 SGHRS, CDR2 YFSETQ. This CDR3 comprises 15 residues. V trimming: 4 bases; J trimming: 7 bases; junction bases outside the gene matches: 8. The CDR3, as DNA: TGCGCCAGCAGCCTCCTAGCGGGAGATATAAATGAGCAGTTCTTC. Residues: CASSLLAGDINEQFF.

Many counts were recorded for this clonotype. The gene calls are TRBV20-1 and TRBJ2-1; 8 bases fit TRBD2. Germline trimming cut 3 bases from V and 6 bases from J; bases unmatched to any gene: 7. The CDR3 contains 14 residues. Germline V gene lookup returns CDR1 DFQATT and CDR2 SNEGSKA (reference sequence). The DNA for the CDR3 is TGCAGTGCTAGGGTCGGGGGGGCCGTCAATGAGCAGTTCTTC. Amino acid sequence: CSARVGGAVNEQFF.

This clonotype was picked up many times. This chain joins TRBV11-2 and TRBJ2-7, with D uncertain. The germline gives CDR1 SGHAT, CDR2 FQNNGV. The CDR3 has 14 amino acids. Trimming removed 5 bases from V and 3 bases from J, with 14 bases in between. CDR3 DNA: TGTGCCAGCAGCATCGGCGGACCATACTACGAGCAGTACTTC. It codes for CASSIGGPYYEQYF.

This clonotype was counted a few times. The gene calls are TRBV7-9 and TRBJ1-1, with a weak D call TRBD1 (5 bases). Germline CDR1 SEHNR, CDR2 FQNEAQ (reference sequence). Trimming shortened V by 0 bases and J by 10 bases, and 12 bases separated the two germline ends. The CDR3 covers 13 residues. Here the CDR3 reads CASSLAGEGAAFF. The CDR3 DNA reads TGTGCCAGCAGCTTAGCGGGGGAGGGCGCAGCTTTCTTT.

The gene calls are TRBV4-3 and TRBJ2-2; possibly TRBD1 for D (6 bases). V was trimmed by 0 bases and J by 1 base, leaving 12 bases between them. The CDR3 has 17 residues. Germline V lookup: CDR1 LGHNA, CDR2 YSLEER. CDR3 sequence (DNA): TGCGCCAGCAGCCAAGATCCGGGACACCTGAACACCGGGGAGCTGTTTTTT. Translating gives CASSQDPGHLNTGELFF.

This clonotype was counted ten times or more. This chain links TRBV27 with TRBJ1-5; maybe TRBD1 (5 bases). The CDR3 covers 19 residues. V shed 6 bases and J shed 4 bases, with 28 bases lying between them. Per germline, CDR1 MNHEY and CDR2 SMNVEV (reference sequence). CDR3 sequence (DNA): TGTGCCAGCAGCCCCGGGCAGGGTTATGTACCACTCCCTAATCAGCCCCAGCATTTT. This gives the protein CASSPGQGYVPLPNQPQHF.

V and J are TRBV6-5 and TRBJ1-2, with TRBD1 matching over 10 bases. This CDR3 contains 15 residues. V was pared by 6 bases and J by 0 bases, with 4 bases of the junction left unmatched. From germline, CDR1 is MNHEY and CDR2 SVGAGI. CDR3 bases: TGTGCCAGCAGGGGGACAGGGGTGTCTAACTATGGCTACACCTTC. Protein product: CASRGTGVSNYGYTF.